This TCR beta chain was observed in a study of blood T cells in healthy people across ages. Then a second PCR, running roughly 6 to 12 cycles, was carried out with a sample-barcoded 5' primer and a J-beta primer mix. TCRdb reprocessed the 5' RACE reads via MiXCR and lists one record per CDR3 protein. The sample consists of about 970,000 distinct CDR3 sequences, roughly half of them appearing once. Germline V gene data show CDR1 as SGHDT and CDR2 as YYEEEE. The CDR3 has 15 amino acids. The ends were cut back, 4 bases at V and 7 bases at J, with 17 bases in the middle. The origin of this receptor is a woman aged 60-70 years in good health. This chain links TRBV5-6 with TRBJ1-4; maybe TRBD1 (5 bases). The sequenced sample was blood. CDR3 in DNA: TGTGCCAGCAGCCGGGGTGCGAGGGGCAGTGAAAAACTGTTTTTT. This codes for CASSRGARGSEKLFF.